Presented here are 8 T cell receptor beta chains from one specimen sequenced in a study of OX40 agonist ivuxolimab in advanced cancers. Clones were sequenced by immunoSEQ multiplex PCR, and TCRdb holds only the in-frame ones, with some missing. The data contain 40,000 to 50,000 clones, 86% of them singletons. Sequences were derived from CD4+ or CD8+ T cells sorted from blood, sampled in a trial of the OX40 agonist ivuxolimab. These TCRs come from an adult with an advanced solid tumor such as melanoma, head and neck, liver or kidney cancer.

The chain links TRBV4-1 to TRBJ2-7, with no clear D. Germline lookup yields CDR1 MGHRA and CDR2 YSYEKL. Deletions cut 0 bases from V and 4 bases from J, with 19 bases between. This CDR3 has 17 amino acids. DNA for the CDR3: TGCGCCAGCAGCCAAGATGGCACTACGCCTCGCGATTACGAGCAGTACTTC. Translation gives CASSQDGTTPRDYEQYF.

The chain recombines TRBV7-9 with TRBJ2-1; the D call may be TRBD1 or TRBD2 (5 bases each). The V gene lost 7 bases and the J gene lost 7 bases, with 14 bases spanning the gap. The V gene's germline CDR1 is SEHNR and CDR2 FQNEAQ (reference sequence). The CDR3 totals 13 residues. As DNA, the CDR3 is TGTGCCAGCACCGGGACCTATGGGAATGAGCAGTTCTTC. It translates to CASTGTYGNEQFF.

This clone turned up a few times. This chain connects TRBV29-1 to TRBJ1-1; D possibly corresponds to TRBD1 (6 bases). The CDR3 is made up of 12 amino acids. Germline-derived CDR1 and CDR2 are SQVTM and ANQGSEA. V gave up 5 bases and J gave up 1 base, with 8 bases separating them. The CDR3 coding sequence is TGCAGCGTTCTACAGGGGAACACTGAAGCTTTCTTT. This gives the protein CSVLQGNTEAFF. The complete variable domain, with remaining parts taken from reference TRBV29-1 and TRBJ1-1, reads SAVISQKPSRDICQRGTSLTIQCQVDSQVTMMFWYRQQPGQSLTLIATANQGSEATYESGFVIDKFPISRPNLTFSTLTVSNMSPEDSSIYLCSVLQGNTEAFFGQGTRLTVV.

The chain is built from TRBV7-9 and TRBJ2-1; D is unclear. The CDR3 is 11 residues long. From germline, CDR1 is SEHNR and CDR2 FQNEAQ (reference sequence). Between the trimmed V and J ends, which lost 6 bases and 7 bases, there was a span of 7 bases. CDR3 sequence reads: CASSGGNEQFF. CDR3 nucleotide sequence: TGTGCCAGCAGTGGTGGGAATGAGCAGTTCTTC.

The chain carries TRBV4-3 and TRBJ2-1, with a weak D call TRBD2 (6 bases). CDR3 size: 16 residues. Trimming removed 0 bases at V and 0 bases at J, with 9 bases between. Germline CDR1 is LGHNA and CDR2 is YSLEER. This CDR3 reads CASSQETSISYNEQFF. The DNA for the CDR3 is TGCGCCAGCAGCCAAGAGACTAGTATCTCCTACAATGAGCAGTTCTTC.

The CDR3 DNA reads as TGTGCCAGCAGCCCAAAGCCACAACACGACGAGCAGTACTTC. The encoded protein is CASSPKPQHDEQYF. The gene calls are TRBV7-2 and TRBJ2-7; the D is unclear. The CDR3 runs 14 residues. V was pared by 5 bases and J by 5 bases, with 16 bases between. Germline CDR1 SGHTA, CDR2 FQGNSA.

The CDR3 sequence is CATEGAPYNEQFF. The CDR3 DNA follows: TGTGCCACCGAGGGGGCACCCTACAATGAGCAGTTCTTC. The rearrangement joins TRBV15 to TRBJ2-1; 7 nucleotides match TRBD1. Germline loops: CDR1 LNHNV, CDR2 YYDKDF (reference sequence). The CDR3 spans 13 residues. Losses at the gene ends were 8 bases for V and 2 bases for J; bases not matched to a gene: 3.

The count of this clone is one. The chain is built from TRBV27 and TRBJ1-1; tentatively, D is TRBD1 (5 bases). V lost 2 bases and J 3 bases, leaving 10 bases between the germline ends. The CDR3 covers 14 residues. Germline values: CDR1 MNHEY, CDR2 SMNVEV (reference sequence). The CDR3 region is CASSLGGQDTEAFF. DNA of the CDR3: TGTGCCAGCAGTTTAGGGGGTCAGGACACTGAAGCTTTCTTT.